This TCR beta chain was sequenced in a study of T cells in tuberculosis. Study in general: This South African cohort compared adolescents with or without latent tuberculosis against adults with active tuberculosis.

Assay: immunoSEQ multiplex PCR; the TCRdb copy retains only in-frame clones and omits some. The sample includes 30,000 to 45,000 clones, around 92% of them seen just once. Per the germline V gene, CDR1 is SNHLY and CDR2 is FYNNEI. Trimming stripped 0 bases from V and 5 bases from J, with 14 bases between. The CDR3 sequence is 17 residues long. Material: PBMCs. The chain uses TRBV2 and TRBJ2-6; the D gene is possibly TRBD1 (5 bases). The TCR comes from a donor aged 10-30 years with latent tuberculosis or without tuberculosis infection. Some clones in this sample may be carry-over from other donors' samples. The CDR3, as DNA: TGTGCCAGCAGTGAAGCTGCGCTGGCAGGGTGGGCCAACGTCCTGACTTTC. It specifies CASSEAALAGWANVLTF.